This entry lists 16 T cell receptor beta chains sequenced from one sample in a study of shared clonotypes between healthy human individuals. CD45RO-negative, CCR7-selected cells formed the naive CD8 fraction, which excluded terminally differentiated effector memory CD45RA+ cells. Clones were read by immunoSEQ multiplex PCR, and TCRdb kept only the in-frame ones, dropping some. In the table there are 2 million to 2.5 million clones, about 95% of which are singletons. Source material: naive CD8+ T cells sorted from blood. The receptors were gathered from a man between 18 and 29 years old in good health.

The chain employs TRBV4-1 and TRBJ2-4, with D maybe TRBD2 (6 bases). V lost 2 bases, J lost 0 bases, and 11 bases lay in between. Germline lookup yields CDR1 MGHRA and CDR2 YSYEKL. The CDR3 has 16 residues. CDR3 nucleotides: TGCGCCAGCAGCCAACCAGCGGGTGTAGCCAAAAACATTCAGTACTTC. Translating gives CASSQPAGVAKNIQYF.

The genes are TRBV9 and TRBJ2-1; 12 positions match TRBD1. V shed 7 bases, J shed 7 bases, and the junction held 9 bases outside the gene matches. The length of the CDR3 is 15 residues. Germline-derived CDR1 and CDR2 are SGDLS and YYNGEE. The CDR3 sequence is CASDPGQGAKNEQFF. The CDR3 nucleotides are TGTGCCAGCGACCCGGGACAGGGGGCGAAGAATGAGCAGTTCTTC.

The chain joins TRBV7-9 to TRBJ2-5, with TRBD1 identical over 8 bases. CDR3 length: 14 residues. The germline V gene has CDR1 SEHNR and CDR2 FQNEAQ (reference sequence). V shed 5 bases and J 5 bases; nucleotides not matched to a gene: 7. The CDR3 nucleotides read TGTGCCAGCAGCCGGACAGGGTCTGGGGAGACCCAGTACTTC. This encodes CASSRTGSGETQYF.

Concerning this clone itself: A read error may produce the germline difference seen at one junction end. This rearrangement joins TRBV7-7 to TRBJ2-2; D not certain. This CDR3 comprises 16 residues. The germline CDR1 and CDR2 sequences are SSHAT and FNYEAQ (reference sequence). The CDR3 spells CASSLETIFLTGELFF. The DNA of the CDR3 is TGTGCTAGCAGCTTAGAAACTATATTCCTTACCGGGGAGCTGTTTTTT.

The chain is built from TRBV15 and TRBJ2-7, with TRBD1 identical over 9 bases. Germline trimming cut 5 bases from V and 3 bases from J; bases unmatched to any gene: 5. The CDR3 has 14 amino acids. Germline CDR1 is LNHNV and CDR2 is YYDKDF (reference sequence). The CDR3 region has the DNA TGTGCCACCAGCTCCCGGACAGGGGACTACGAGCAGTACTTC. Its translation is CATSSRTGDYEQYF.

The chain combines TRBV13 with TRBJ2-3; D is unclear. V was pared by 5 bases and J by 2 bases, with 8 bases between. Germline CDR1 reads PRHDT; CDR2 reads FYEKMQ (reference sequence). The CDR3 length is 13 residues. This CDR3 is CASSASTTDTQYF. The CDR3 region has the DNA TGTGCCAGCAGCGCCAGCACCACAGATACGCAGTATTTT.

DNA of the CDR3: TGCGCCAGCAGCCACCCGGGCACCGCGGGGCGGGTTCCTTGGGGCGAGCAGTACTTC. This codes for CASSHPGTAGRVPWGEQYF. The chain joins TRBV4-1 to TRBJ2-7; perhaps TRBD2 as D (6 bases). Trimming left V 3 bases short and J 6 bases short, with 30 bases between. Germline V lookup: CDR1 MGHRA, CDR2 YSYEKL. CDR3 length: 19 residues.

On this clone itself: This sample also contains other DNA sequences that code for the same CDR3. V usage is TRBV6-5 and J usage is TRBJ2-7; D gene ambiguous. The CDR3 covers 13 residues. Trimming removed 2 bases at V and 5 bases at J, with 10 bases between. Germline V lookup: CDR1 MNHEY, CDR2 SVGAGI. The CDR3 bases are TGTGCCAGCAGTTACGGGCTAGGTGACGAGCAGTACTTC. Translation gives CASSYGLGDEQYF.

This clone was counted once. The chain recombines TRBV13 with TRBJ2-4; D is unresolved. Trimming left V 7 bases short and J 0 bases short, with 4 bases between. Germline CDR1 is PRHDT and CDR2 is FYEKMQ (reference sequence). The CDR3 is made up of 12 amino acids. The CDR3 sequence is CASKGAKNIQYF. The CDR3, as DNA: TGTGCCAGCAAGGGAGCCAAAAACATTCAGTACTTC.

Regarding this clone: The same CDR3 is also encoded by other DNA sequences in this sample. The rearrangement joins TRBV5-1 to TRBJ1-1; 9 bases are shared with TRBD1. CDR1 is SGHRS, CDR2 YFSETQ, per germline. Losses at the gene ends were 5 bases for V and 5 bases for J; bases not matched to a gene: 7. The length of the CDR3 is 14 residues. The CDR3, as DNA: TGCGCCAGCAGTTACGACAGGGGGGGAACTGAAGCTTTCTTT. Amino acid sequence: CASSYDRGGTEAFF.

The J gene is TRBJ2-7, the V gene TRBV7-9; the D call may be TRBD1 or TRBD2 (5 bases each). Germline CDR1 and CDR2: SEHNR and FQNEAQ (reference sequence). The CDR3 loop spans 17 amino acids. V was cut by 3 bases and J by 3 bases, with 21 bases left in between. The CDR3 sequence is CASSFGEGTESYYEQYF. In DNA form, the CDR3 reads TGTGCCAGCAGCTTCGGCGAAGGGACGGAATCCTACTACGAGCAGTACTTC.

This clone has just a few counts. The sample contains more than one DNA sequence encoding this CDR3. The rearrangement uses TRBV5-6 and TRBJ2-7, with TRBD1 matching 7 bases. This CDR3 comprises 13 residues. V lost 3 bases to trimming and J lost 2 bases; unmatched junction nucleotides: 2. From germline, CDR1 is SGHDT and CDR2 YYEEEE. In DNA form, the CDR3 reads TGTGCCAGCAGCTCCGGGACAGCCTACGAGCAGTACTTC. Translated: CASSSGTAYEQYF.

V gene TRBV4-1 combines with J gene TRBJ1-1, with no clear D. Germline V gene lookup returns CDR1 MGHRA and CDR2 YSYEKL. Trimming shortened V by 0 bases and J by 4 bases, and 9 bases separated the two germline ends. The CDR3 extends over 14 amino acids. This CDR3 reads CASSQESGITEAFF. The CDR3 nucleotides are TGCGCCAGCAGCCAAGAGTCCGGTATCACTGAAGCTTTCTTT.

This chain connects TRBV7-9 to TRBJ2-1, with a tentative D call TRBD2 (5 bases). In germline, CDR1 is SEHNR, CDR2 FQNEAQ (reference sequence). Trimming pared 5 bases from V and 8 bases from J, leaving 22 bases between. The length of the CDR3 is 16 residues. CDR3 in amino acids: CASSAILVTGRDEQFF. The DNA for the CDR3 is TGTGCCAGCAGCGCCATACTAGTAACGGGTCGCGATGAGCAGTTCTTC.

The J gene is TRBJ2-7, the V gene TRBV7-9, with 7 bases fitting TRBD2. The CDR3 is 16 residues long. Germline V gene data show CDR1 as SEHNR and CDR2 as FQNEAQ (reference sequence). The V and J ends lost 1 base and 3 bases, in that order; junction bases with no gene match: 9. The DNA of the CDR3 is TGTGCCAGCAGCTTAGTGGGAGGGACCACAAACTACGAGCAGTACTTC. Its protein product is CASSLVGGTTNYEQYF.

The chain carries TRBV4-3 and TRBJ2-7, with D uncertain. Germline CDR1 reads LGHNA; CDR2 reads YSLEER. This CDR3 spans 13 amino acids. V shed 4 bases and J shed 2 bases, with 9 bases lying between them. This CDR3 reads CASSPDGTYEQYF. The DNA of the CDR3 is TGCGCCAGCAGCCCGGACGGTACCTACGAGCAGTACTTC.